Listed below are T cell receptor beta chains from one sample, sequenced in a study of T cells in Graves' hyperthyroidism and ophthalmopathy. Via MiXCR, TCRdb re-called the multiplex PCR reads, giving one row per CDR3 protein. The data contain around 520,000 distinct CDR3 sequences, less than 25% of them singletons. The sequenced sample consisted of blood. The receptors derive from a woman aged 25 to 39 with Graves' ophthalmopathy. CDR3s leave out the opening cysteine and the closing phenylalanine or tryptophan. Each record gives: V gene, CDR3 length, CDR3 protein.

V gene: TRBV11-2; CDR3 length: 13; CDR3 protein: ASSLSDRGHYGYT
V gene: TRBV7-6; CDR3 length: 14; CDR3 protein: ASSPFLAGGSHEQY
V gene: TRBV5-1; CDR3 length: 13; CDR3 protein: ASSLDPTAHQPQH
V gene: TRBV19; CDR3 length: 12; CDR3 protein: ASSIDDRDDGYT
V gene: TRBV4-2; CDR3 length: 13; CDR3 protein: ASSQDQGANQPQH
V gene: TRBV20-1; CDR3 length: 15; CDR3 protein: SARDGDGYSGANVLT
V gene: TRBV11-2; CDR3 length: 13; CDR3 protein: ASSLASGRSYEQY
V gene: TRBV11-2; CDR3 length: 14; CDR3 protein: ASSRRSLLHTGELF
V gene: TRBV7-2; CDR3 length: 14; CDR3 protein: ASSLGPIKGDNPQH
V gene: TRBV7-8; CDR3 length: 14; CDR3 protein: ASSSLAGGYQETQY
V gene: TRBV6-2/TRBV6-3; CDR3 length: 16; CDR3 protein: ASSYQLNRGGGANVLT
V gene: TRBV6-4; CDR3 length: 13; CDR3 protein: ASSDRDRVYNEQF
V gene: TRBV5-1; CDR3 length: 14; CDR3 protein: ASSPGGTGMNTEAF
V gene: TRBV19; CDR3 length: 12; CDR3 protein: ASKMGQLNTEAF
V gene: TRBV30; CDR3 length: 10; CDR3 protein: AWSFTNTEAF
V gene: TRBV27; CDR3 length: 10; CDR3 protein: ASSYENSPLH
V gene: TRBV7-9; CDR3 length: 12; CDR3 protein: ASSLNREQGRAF
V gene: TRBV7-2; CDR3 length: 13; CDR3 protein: ASSLATGTQETQY
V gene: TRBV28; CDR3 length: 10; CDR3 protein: ASSFGPYGYT
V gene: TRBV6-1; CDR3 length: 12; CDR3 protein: ASSEGRGTGTQY
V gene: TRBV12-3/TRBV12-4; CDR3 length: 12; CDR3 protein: ASSLASRSRPQH
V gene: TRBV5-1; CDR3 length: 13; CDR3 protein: ASSLAAASGTEAF
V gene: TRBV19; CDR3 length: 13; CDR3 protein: ACSIGQGGSYGYT
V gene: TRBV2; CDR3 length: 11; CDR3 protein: ASRYPETYEQY
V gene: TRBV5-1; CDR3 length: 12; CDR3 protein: ASSAGAIGETQY
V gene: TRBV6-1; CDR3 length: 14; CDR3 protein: ASSLMNREKDYGYT
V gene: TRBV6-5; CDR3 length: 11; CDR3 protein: ASLPRGNQPQH
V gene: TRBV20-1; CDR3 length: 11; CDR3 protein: SAVEQGDIEAF
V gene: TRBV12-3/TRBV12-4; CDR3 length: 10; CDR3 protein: ASSSGSRAQY
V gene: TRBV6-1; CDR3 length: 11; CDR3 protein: ASSPTGVQPQH
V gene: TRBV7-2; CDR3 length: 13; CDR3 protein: ASSPRQGDNYGYT
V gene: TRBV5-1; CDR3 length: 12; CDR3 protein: ASSLGQPEETQY
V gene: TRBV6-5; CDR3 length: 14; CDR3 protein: ASSYSGDIWGYEQY
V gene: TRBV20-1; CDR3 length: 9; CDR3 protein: SAGFGETQY
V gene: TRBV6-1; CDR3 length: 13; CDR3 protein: ASAMNGQGTGELF
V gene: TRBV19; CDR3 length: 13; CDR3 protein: ASSRVRGGLTEAF
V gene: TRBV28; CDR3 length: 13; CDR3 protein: ASRLTGRAISEQY
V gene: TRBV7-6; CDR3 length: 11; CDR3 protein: ASARTSAYEQY
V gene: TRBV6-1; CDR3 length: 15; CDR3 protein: ASSANPWGSLDTEAF
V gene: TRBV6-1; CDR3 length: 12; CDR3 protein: ASSESTVDQPQH
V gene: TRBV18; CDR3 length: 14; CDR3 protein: ASSPQQGKGHTEAF
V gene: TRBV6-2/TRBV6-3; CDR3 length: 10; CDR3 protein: ASSYRGGELF
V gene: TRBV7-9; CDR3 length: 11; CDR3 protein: ASSRTDNYGYT
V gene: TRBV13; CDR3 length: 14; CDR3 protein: ASSGDGDRSNQPQH
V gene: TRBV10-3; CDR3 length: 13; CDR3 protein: AISPGNSQVGELF
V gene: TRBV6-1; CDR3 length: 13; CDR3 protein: ASSDGPRGGYGYT
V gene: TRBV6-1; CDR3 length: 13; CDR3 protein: ASSPTNGDNYGYT
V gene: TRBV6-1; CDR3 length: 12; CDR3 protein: ASSPGLGTGELF
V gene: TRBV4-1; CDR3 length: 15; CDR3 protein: ASSQGLGARAKNIQY
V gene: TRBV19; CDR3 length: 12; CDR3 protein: ASSTGLTFYEQY
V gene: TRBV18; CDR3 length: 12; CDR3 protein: ASSFVGRTDTQY
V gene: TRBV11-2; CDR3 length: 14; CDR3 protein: ASSLRGPNSGNTIY
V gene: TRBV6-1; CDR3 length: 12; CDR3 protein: ASSGTVSQETQY
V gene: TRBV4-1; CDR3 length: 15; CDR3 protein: ASSHETGGRLNTEAF
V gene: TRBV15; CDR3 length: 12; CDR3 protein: ATSMEKGRYTIY
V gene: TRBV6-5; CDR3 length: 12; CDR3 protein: ASSYFLRNTEAF
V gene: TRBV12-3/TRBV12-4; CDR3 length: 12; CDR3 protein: ASSDPRRARGYT
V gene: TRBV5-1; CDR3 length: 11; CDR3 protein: ASSFSGDYEQY
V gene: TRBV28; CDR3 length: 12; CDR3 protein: ASRQPGQNTEAF